The 22 T cell receptor beta chains below come from one sample, sequenced in a study of T cell changes during pregnancy in multiple sclerosis. Measured with immunoSEQ multiplex PCR; TCRdb has only the in-frame clones, and not every one. The sample lists 90,000 to 120,000 clones; 85% to 95% were seen once. Here the sequenced sample was peripheral blood, taken in the third trimester of pregnancy. These receptors came from a female donor in good health, enrolled as a control in a pregnancy study.

V and J are TRBV13 and TRBJ2-3, with D possibly matching TRBD2 (5 bases). This CDR3 is built from 15 residues. Germline CDR1 and CDR2: PRHDT and FYEKMQ (reference sequence). Trimming stripped 1 base from V and 4 bases from J, with 12 bases between. CDR3 sequence: CASSLAGKGPDTQYF. The CDR3 coding sequence is TGTGCCAGCAGCTTAGCCGGGAAGGGCCCAGATACGCAGTATTTT.

The chain joins TRBV10-3 to TRBJ1-2, with 7 nucleotides matching TRBD1. CDR1 and CDR2 from the germline V gene are ENHRY and SYGVKD. There are 14 residues in the CDR3. V dropped 0 bases and J dropped 7; count of bases not matched to a gene: 5. Here the CDR3 DNA reads TGTGCCATCAGTGAGTCGGGACAGACAGCTGGCTACACCTTC. It encodes CAISESGQTAGYTF.

The genes are TRBV10-3 and TRBJ1-3; D remains unclear. The CDR3 has 17 residues. From germline, CDR1 is ENHRY and CDR2 SYGVKD. V was cut by 2 bases and J by 4 bases, with 18 bases left in between. CDR3: CAISEGRGKTMGNTIYF. The CDR3 region has the DNA TGTGCCATCAGTGAGGGAAGAGGGAAGACTATGGGAAACACCATATATTTT.

The chain carries TRBV18 and TRBJ1-6; perhaps TRBD1 as D (6 bases). The germline gives CDR1 KGHSH, CDR2 LQKENI. Trimming shortened V by 1 base and J by 11 bases, and 15 bases separated the two germline ends. This CDR3 comprises 15 residues. As DNA, the CDR3 is TGTGCCAGCTCACCACAGCTAGGGGGAGAAGCACCCCTCCACTTT. It encodes CASSPQLGGEAPLHF.

The gene calls are TRBV5-6 and TRBJ1-2, with 7 bases aligning to TRBD1. V was pared by 0 bases and J by 4 bases, with 6 bases of the junction left unmatched. From germline, CDR1 is SGHDT and CDR2 YYEEEE. CDR3 length equals 15 residues. The CDR3 sequence: CASSLADRFGYGYTF. As DNA, the CDR3 is TGTGCCAGCAGCTTGGCGGACAGGTTCGGCTATGGCTACACCTTC. The full variable domain, its missing parts supplied by reference TRBV5-6 and TRBJ1-2, is DAGVTQSPTHLIKTRGQQVTLRCSPKSGHDTVSWYQQALGQGPQFIFQYYEEEERQRGNFPDRFSGHQFPNYSSELNVNALLLGDSALYLCASSLADRFGYGYTFGSGTRLTVV.

The J gene is TRBJ1-1, the V gene TRBV7-3; TRBD1 might be the D (6 bases). The ends were cut back, 5 bases at V and 4 bases at J, with 17 bases in the middle. The CDR3 sequence is 15 residues long. From germline, CDR1 is SGHTA and CDR2 FQGTGA. The CDR3 reads CASSRDQGSGTEAFF. In DNA form, the CDR3 reads TGTGCCAGCAGCCGCGACCAGGGGTCGGGCACTGAAGCTTTCTTT.

V usage is TRBV5-1 and J usage is TRBJ2-5; D is perhaps TRBD2 (6 bases). CDR1 is SGHRS, CDR2 YFSETQ, per germline. The V end lost 0 bases, the J end lost 0 bases, and 9 bases lay between the germline ends. This CDR3 comprises 15 residues. CDR3 sequence: CASSLDGGYQETQYF. CDR3 coding DNA: TGCGCCAGCAGCTTGGACGGGGGTTACCAAGAGACCCAGTACTTC.

The chain uses TRBV2 and TRBJ2-7, with D perhaps matching TRBD1 (6 bases). The CDR3 totals 11 residues. V was cut by 3 bases and J by 6 bases, with 6 bases left in between. Looked up from germline, CDR1 is SNHLY and CDR2 is FYNNEI. The CDR3 region is CASSEGAEQYF. Written as DNA, the CDR3 is TGTGCCAGCAGTGAGGGGGCCGAGCAGTACTTC.

The J gene is TRBJ2-7, the V gene TRBV6-1; 12 bases are shared with TRBD2. The CDR3 length is 18 residues. The V and J ends lost 3 bases and 0 bases, in that order; junction bases with no gene match: 9. Germline CDR1 is MNHNS and CDR2 is SASEGT. The CDR3 spells CASSDRLAGGPSSYEQYF. The CDR3 DNA reads as TGTGCCAGCAGTGATCGTCTAGCGGGGGGGCCTAGCTCCTACGAGCAGTACTTC.

The chain has TRBV6-5 and TRBJ2-7; D is possibly TRBD2 (5 bases). V was clipped by 2 bases and J by 0 bases, with 14 bases between them. CDR3 length: 16 amino acids. Per germline, CDR1 MNHEY and CDR2 SVGAGI. CDR3 sequence: CASSYDRTGSSYEQYF. CDR3 DNA: TGTGCCAGCAGTTACGATCGGACGGGGAGCTCCTACGAGCAGTACTTC.

The V call is TRBV5-4, the J call TRBJ1-6; TRBD1 agrees at 10 bases. V was clipped by 4 bases and J by 7 bases; unmatched bases: 2. Germline CDR1 SGHNT, CDR2 YYREEE (reference sequence). This CDR3 has 14 residues. In DNA form, the CDR3 reads TGTGCCAGCAGCCAGGACAGGGGGAATTCACCCCTCCACTTT. Protein product: CASSQDRGNSPLHF.

The chain carries TRBV6-5 and TRBJ2-3, with 10 bases lining up with TRBD1. This CDR3 has 15 amino acids. The V gene end was trimmed by 2 bases and the J gene end by 3 bases; junction bases not matched to a gene: 2. From germline, CDR1 is MNHEY and CDR2 SVGAGI. The CDR3 reads CASSYGQGVTDTQYF. The CDR3 bases are TGTGCCAGCAGTTACGGACAGGGGGTAACAGATACGCAGTATTTT.

This sequence joins TRBV5-1 and TRBJ2-1, with 7 bases fitting TRBD2. CDR3 length: 15 residues. V gave up 3 bases and J gave up 2 bases; unmatched junction bases: 5. Germline assignment: CDR1 SGHRS and CDR2 YFSETQ. The CDR3 loop reads CASSSSGEPYNEQFF. For the CDR3, the DNA is TGCGCCAGCAGCTCGAGCGGGGAGCCCTACAATGAGCAGTTCTTC.

J is TRBJ2-5 and V is TRBV27, with D possibly being TRBD2 (6 bases). Germline CDR1 MNHEY, CDR2 SMNVEV (reference sequence). The length of the CDR3 is 15 residues. Trimming removed 5 bases at V and 4 bases at J, with 17 bases between. CDR3 nucleotide sequence: TGTGCCAGCAGTGAGCGACTAGGGAGGACAGAGACCCAGTACTTC. It encodes CASSERLGRTETQYF.

V gene TRBV11-3 combines with J gene TRBJ2-7; 7 bases align to TRBD1. CDR3 size: 14 residues. Per germline, CDR1 SGHNT and CDR2 YENEEA. Losses at the gene ends were 7 bases for V and 4 bases for J; bases not matched to a gene: 10. CDR3 in amino acids: CASTPEGAGYEQYF. As DNA, the CDR3 is TGTGCCAGCACTCCCGAGGGGGCCGGTTACGAGCAGTACTTC.

This chain links TRBV2 with TRBJ1-1, with D hard to call. The length of the CDR3 is 10 residues. Germline V CDR1 and CDR2: SNHLY, FYNNEI. Trimming removed 8 bases from V and 6 bases from J, with 7 bases in between. Written as DNA, the CDR3 is TGTGCCAGCTTGGGCCCTGAAGCTTTCTTT. This gives the protein CASLGPEAFF.

V usage is TRBV19 and J usage is TRBJ1-2; 7 nucleotides match TRBD1. V was clipped by 7 bases and J by 2 bases; unmatched bases: 1. The CDR3 has 12 residues. Germline V lookup: CDR1 LNHDA, CDR2 SQIVND (reference sequence). The CDR3 nucleotides are TGTGCCAGTAAGACAGGGAACTATGGCTACACCTTC. This codes for CASKTGNYGYTF.

The chain carries TRBV6-1 and TRBJ2-3, with D tentatively TRBD1 (6 bases). CDR1 is MNHNS, CDR2 SASEGT, per germline. This CDR3 contains 14 residues. Trimming pared 3 bases from V and 6 bases from J, leaving 13 bases between. The CDR3 reads CASSERTEGDTQYF. The CDR3 DNA is TGTGCCAGCAGTGAGAGGACAGAAGGCGATACGCAGTATTTT.

This chain connects TRBV19 to TRBJ1-4, with D possibly being TRBD1 (5 bases). V gave up 10 bases and J gave up 2 bases, with 17 bases separating them. The CDR3 contains 15 residues. The germline CDR1 and CDR2 sequences are LNHDA and SQIVND (reference sequence). The CDR3 protein is CATNRQGRTNEKLFF. DNA of the CDR3: TGTGCCACCAACAGGCAGGGCCGGACTAATGAAAAACTGTTTTTT. The full variable domain, with the rest looked up from reference TRBV19 and TRBJ1-4, is DGGITQSPKYLFRKEGQNVTLSCEQNLNHDAMYWYRQDPGQGLRLIYYSQIVNDFQKGDIAEGYSVSREKKESFPLTVTSAQKNPTAFYLCATNRQGRTNEKLFFGSGTQLSVL.

The V gene is TRBV12-5, the J gene TRBJ1-2; D remains ambiguous. This CDR3 is 13 amino acids long. The V and J ends lost 6 bases and 5 bases respectively, with 13 bases between them. The germline gives CDR1 LGHNT, CDR2 FRNRAP. The CDR3, as DNA: TGTGCTAGTGGCGTATGGACGGGGTATGGCTACACCTTC. It translates to CASGVWTGYGYTF.

The rearrangement links TRBV4-3 to TRBJ2-5; 7 bases agree with TRBD2. The CDR3 loop spans 18 amino acids. V was clipped by 1 base and J by 5 bases; unmatched bases: 16. CDR1 is LGHNA, CDR2 YSLEER, per germline. CDR3 protein: CASSQGAPLAGVTETQYF. The CDR3 nucleotides are TGCGCCAGCAGCCAAGGGGCCCCACTTGCGGGGGTGACGGAGACCCAGTACTTC.

This clone was seen only once. V and J are TRBV7-2 and TRBJ1-3, with unresolved D. With 3 bases removed from V and 0 bases from J, the gap between germline ends came to 3 bases. CDR1 SGHTA and CDR2 FQGNSA come from the germline V gene. CDR3 length: 13 residues. CDR3 sequence reads: CASSFNSGNTIYF. The DNA of the CDR3 is TGTGCCAGCAGCTTTAACTCTGGAAACACCATATATTTT.